The 20 T cell receptor beta chains below all came from one sample that was sequenced in a study of blood T cell repertoires in COVID-19. Libraries were prepared by immunoSEQ multiplex PCR; TCRdb keeps only in-frame clonotypes and omits some of them. This sample yields some 19,000 clones, of which 70% to 85% are seen a single time; 6% to 7% belongs to the top ten. The sample comprised peripheral blood. These receptors were collected from a human donor in a cohort sampled during active COVID-19.

The J gene is TRBJ2-3, the V gene TRBV5-1; tentatively, D is TRBD2 (5 bases). Germline V CDR1 and CDR2: SGHRS, YFSETQ. V was shortened by 4 bases and J by 2 bases, with 11 bases between the two germline ends. The CDR3 consists of 14 residues. The CDR3 here is CASSPGVPTDTQYF. CDR3 coding DNA: TGCGCCAGCAGCCCCGGGGTGCCCACAGATACGCAGTATTTT.

The chain has TRBV5-1 and TRBJ1-5; 7 bases agree with TRBD1. Germline CDR1 SGHRS, CDR2 YFSETQ. The CDR3 covers 15 residues. V lost 0 bases to trimming and J lost 4 bases; unmatched junction nucleotides: 4. The CDR3 coding sequence is TGCGCCAGCAGCTTGGAACCGACAGGGAATCAGCCCCAGCATTTT. As protein: CASSLEPTGNQPQHF.

This chain connects TRBV6-4 to TRBJ2-1; 11 bases are a match to TRBD2. The CDR3 extends over 15 amino acids. Germline CDR1 MRHNA, CDR2 SNTAGT. Trimming at V came to 5 bases and at J to 7 bases, leaving 7 bases not matched to a gene. The CDR3 nucleotides read TGTGCCAGCAGTCTCACTAGCGGGAGTTCAAATGAGCAGTTCTTC. Protein sequence: CASSLTSGSSNEQFF.

The chain links TRBV4-2 to TRBJ1-2; TRBD1 is a possible D gene (6 bases). V was cut by 0 bases and J by 8 bases, with 19 bases left in between. The CDR3 is made up of 16 amino acids. Germline CDR1 reads LGHNA; CDR2 reads YNFKEQ. The CDR3 sequence: CASSQDPGGQGSGYTF. The CDR3 nucleotides are TGTGCCAGCAGCCAAGATCCGGGAGGGCAGGGGAGCGGCTACACCTTC.

This chain joins TRBV4-2 and TRBJ2-3, with 10 positions matching TRBD2. V lost 2 bases and J lost 6; bases outside the gene matches: 8. The CDR3 covers 16 residues. CDR1 and CDR2 (germline): LGHNA, YNFKEQ. The CDR3 nucleotides read TGTGCCAGCAGCCAAAGGGCTAGCGGGAGACTCGATACGCAGTATTTT. It codes for CASSQRASGRLDTQYF.

The chain employs TRBV28 and TRBJ1-1; D gene uncertain. Trimming stripped 2 bases from V and 5 bases from J, with 6 bases between. The CDR3 spans 12 residues. Germline V gives CDR1 MDHEN, CDR2 SYDVKM. The CDR3 DNA follows: TGTGCCAGCAGTTTAGTCGTAACTGAAGCTTTCTTT. Translated: CASSLVVTEAFF.

This chain connects TRBV25-1 to TRBJ2-2, with 7 bases fitting TRBD1. CDR1 MGHDK and CDR2 SYGVNS come from the germline V gene. Trimming took 0 bases from V and 7 from J; bases not matched to a gene: 11. The CDR3 sequence is 17 residues long. The CDR3 protein is CASSEYPRQGGDGELFF. The CDR3 bases are TGTGCCAGCAGTGAATATCCTAGACAGGGTGGTGACGGGGAGCTGTTTTTT. The entire variable domain, with the rest obtained from reference TRBV25-1 and TRBJ2-2, is as follows: EADIYQTPRYLVIGTGKKITLECSQTMGHDKMYWYQQDPGMELHLIHYSYGVNSTEKGDLSSESTVSRIRTEHFPLTLESARPSHTSQYLCASSEYPRQGGDGELFFGEGSRLTVL.

The rearrangement joins TRBV28 to TRBJ2-3; TRBD2 matches at 13 bases. Unmatched junction bases numbered 15, after V lost 4 bases and J lost 2 bases. This CDR3 comprises 20 residues. Germline assignment: CDR1 MDHEN and CDR2 SYDVKM. The CDR3 loop is CASSYIRLAGGQGHTDTQYF. In nucleotides, the CDR3 is TGTGCCAGCAGTTATATTCGACTAGCGGGAGGACAGGGCCACACAGATACGCAGTATTTT. The whole variable domain, remainder taken from reference TRBV28 and TRBJ2-3, is DVKVTQSSRYLVKRTGEKVFLECVQDMDHENMFWYRQDPGLGLRLIYFSYDVKMKEKGDIPEGYSVSREKKERFSLILESASTNQTSMYLCASSYIRLAGGQGHTDTQYFGPGTRLTVL.

The V and J genes are TRBV21-1 and TRBJ1-2. TRBV21-1 is flagged as a pseudogene. This CDR3 has 13 residues. The CDR3 coding sequence is TGTGCCAGCAGCAATTTGAGGGAGGGCGGCTACACCTTC. Its protein product is CASSNLREGGYTF.

The V call is TRBV18, the J call TRBJ1-3; D possibly corresponds to TRBD1 (5 bases). The CDR3 length is 16 residues. Per germline, CDR1 KGHSH and CDR2 LQKENI. Between the trimmed V and J ends, which lost 1 base and 2 bases, there was a span of 12 bases. The CDR3, as DNA: TGTGCCAGCTCACCACGATCCCCGGGGGCTGGAAACACCATATATTTT. It encodes CASSPRSPGAGNTIYF. Combining the CDR3 with reference TRBV18 and TRBJ1-3 gives the whole variable domain NAGVMQNPRHLVRRRGQEARLRCSPMKGHSHVYWYRQLPEEGLKFMVYLQKENIIDESGMPKERFSAEFPKEGPSILRIQQVVRGDSAAYFCASSPRSPGAGNTIYFGEGSWLTVV.

The gene calls are TRBV27 and TRBJ2-3; D may be TRBD2 (9 bases). Germline CDR1 MNHEY, CDR2 SMNVEV (reference sequence). Trimming cost V 5 bases and J 1 base, with 19 bases left between them. The CDR3 loop spans 17 amino acids. CDR3 in amino acids: CASSQGASGIGTDTQYF. The CDR3 DNA reads TGTGCCAGCAGTCAGGGGGCTAGCGGGATAGGCACAGATACGCAGTATTTT.

The CDR3 spells CASSQDGTSGLDTQYF. For the CDR3, the DNA is TGCGCCAGCAGCCAAGATGGGACTAGCGGCCTAGATACGCAGTATTTT. The rearrangement links TRBV4-3 to TRBJ2-3; 11 nucleotides match TRBD2. CDR3 length equals 16 residues. Trimming at V came to 0 bases and at J to 5 bases, leaving 4 bases not matched to a gene. Germline V gives CDR1 LGHNA, CDR2 YSLEER.

V usage is TRBV4-1 and J usage is TRBJ2-6; a possible D gene is TRBD2 (6 bases). V lost 0 bases and J 0 bases, leaving 6 bases between the germline ends. The germline gives CDR1 MGHRA, CDR2 YSYEKL. The CDR3 has 16 residues. CDR3 sequence: CASSQEEGSGANVLTF. In DNA, the CDR3 is TGCGCCAGCAGCCAAGAGGAGGGCTCTGGGGCCAACGTCCTGACTTTC.

This chain uses TRBV24-1 with TRBJ2-1; 9 bases agree with TRBD2. CDR1 is KGHDR, CDR2 SFDVKD, per germline. With V trimmed by 7 bases and J by 4 bases, 4 bases remained unmatched. This CDR3 region has 14 residues. The CDR3 spells CATRSGRSYNEQFF. The CDR3 coding sequence is TGTGCCACCAGGAGCGGGAGGTCTTACAATGAGCAGTTCTTC.

The V and J genes are TRBV3-1 (or the pseudogene TRBV3-2) and TRBJ2-2, with TRBD2 identical over 7 bases. Germline lookup yields CDR1 LGHDT and CDR2 YNNKEL (reference sequence). This CDR3 spans 16 amino acids. V was clipped by 5 bases and J by 5 bases; unmatched bases: 11. CDR3: CASSTQGGRGTGELFF. Written as DNA, the CDR3 is TGTGCCAGCAGCACGCAAGGCGGGAGAGGGACCGGGGAGCTGTTTTTT.

The V call is TRBV5-1, the J call TRBJ2-5, with TRBD1 identical over 8 bases. Germline CDR1 reads SGHRS; CDR2 reads YFSETQ. The CDR3 covers 15 residues. After removal of 0 bases from V and 0 bases from J, the junction contained 1 base not matched to a gene. The DNA for the CDR3 is TGCGCCAGCAGCTTGGAGGGACAGGACCAAGAGACCCAGTACTTC. This codes for CASSLEGQDQETQYF.

This clone has just one count. The chain links TRBV24-1 to TRBJ2-5, with 10 bases that match TRBD1. V lost 1 base to trimming and J lost 4 bases; unmatched junction nucleotides: 5. The germline CDR1 and CDR2 sequences are KGHDR and SFDVKD. CDR3 length equals 16 residues. CDR3 sequence (DNA): TGTGCCACCAGTGATTTCATTGGGACAGGGGTAGAGACCCAGTACTTC. Residues: CATSDFIGTGVETQYF.

The chain is built from TRBV6-2 or TRBV6-3 and TRBJ2-3; D remains unclear. The CDR3 runs to 14 residues. Per germline, CDR1 MNHEY and CDR2 SVGEGT. V was cut by 6 bases and J by 3 bases, with 13 bases left in between. CDR3 sequence reads: CASSTRWWTDTQYF. The CDR3 DNA reads TGTGCCAGCAGCACCCGGTGGTGGACAGATACGCAGTATTTT.

This clone showed up just a few times. The CDR3 region has the DNA TGTGCCAGCAGTTTATTGGGCGGGAGGGCGAACACCGGGGAGCTGTTTTTT. It codes for CASSLLGGRANTGELFF. The chain employs TRBV28 and TRBJ2-2, with 9 bases that match TRBD2. This CDR3 spans 17 amino acids. With 1 base clipped from V and 0 bases from J, the junction kept 3 bases outside the gene matches. Germline V gives CDR1 MDHEN, CDR2 SYDVKM.

This clone has a single count. The V and J genes are TRBV29-1 and TRBJ2-7; perhaps TRBD2 as D (6 bases). V was trimmed by 7 bases and J by 3 bases, leaving 13 bases between them. This CDR3 has 12 residues. The germline gives CDR1 SQVTM, CDR2 ANQGSEA. For the CDR3, the DNA is TGCAGCGCCCGGGACTTAGTCTACGAGCAGTACTTC. Protein product: CSARDLVYEQYF.